This entry concerns a single T cell receptor (beta chain). The sample is drawn from a study of blood T cell repertoires in COVID-19. The wider study: Italy, Spain and the United States were the sources of the convalescent and acute COVID-19 samples. T cells, B-cell-depleted T cells, or PBMCs provided the cDNA or gDNA that served as material.

V gave up 2 bases and J gave up 4 bases, with 12 bases separating them. CDR1 MNHGY and CDR2 SVAAGI come from the germline V gene. This CDR3 contains 15 residues. Clones were read by immunoSEQ multiplex PCR, and TCRdb kept only the in-frame ones, dropping some. The sample yields tens of thousands of clones, about 90% seen once. The rearrangement links TRBV6-9 to TRBJ2-4; TRBD2 might be the D (7 bases). The source material was peripheral blood. The origin of this receptor is a man at least 80 years old with acute or convalescent COVID-19. The CDR3 DNA reads TGTGCCAGCAGTTATGCGGGGGCGACAAAAAACATTCAGTACTTC. It encodes CASSYAGATKNIQYF.